This T cell receptor (beta chain) stems from a study of blood T cell repertoires in COVID-19. For the study at large: Sites across the United States, Italy and Spain contributed samples from acute and convalescent COVID-19.

As handled by the study authors: From reference gene primer amplification, estimates of nucleated cell counts were derived. TCRdb's table, derived via immunoSEQ multiplex PCR, lists solely in-frame clones and lacks some. V and J calls plus clone size are reproduced from that table; the DNA served to infer D and trimming. The profile shows about 480,000 clones, roughly nine tenths of them singletons. Grouping used clinical history reported by participants in a survey and questionnaire. The CDR3 contains 14 residues. The germline V and J ends were trimmed by 3 bases and 4 bases, with 11 bases remaining between them. The germline V gene has CDR1 PRHDT and CDR2 FYEKMQ (reference sequence).

This clonotype was obtained from a woman aged 18-29 years with acute COVID-19. Sequenced sample: PBMCs or T cells enriched from blood (not recorded which). The chain uses TRBV13 and TRBJ2-3, with unresolved D. The CDR3 DNA reads as TGTGCCAGCAGCTTCCGTCCAGGCCCAGATACGCAGTATTTT. This encodes CASSFRPGPDTQYF. The full variable domain, completed using reference TRBV13 and TRBJ2-3, is AAGVIQSPRHLIKEKRETATLKCYPIPRHDTVYWYQQGPGQDPQFLISFYEKMQSDKGSIPDRFSAQQFSDYHSELNMSSLELGDSALYFCASSFRPGPDTQYFGPGTRLTVL.